Below, 13 T cell receptor beta chains from the same sample are listed, as sequenced in a study of cytomegalovirus exposure and HLA in healthy donors (dated by TCRdb to 2016 to 2017). Libraries were made using the immunoSEQ multiplex PCR assay. A mixture of 60 forward primers for TCR Vbeta segments and 13 reverse primers for TCR Jbeta segments was used in the multiplex PCR. Imported from immuneACCESS, the table was reduced by TCRdb to in-frame sequences with V and J called. These copies leave out some clones; in studies compared against another copy, an unresolved V gene accounts for under half, and the cause of the remainder is not known. The sample profile shows 200,000 to 250,000 clones; 70% to 85% of them were found once. About 1.7% of the sample comes from the top ten. Sequencing used PBMCs. The receptors stem from a man aged 50 to 59 in good health and CMV-seronegative.

This clone was counted only a few times. The chain couples TRBV5-1 to TRBJ2-2; 8 bases agree with TRBD1. Germline V gene lookup returns CDR1 SGHRS and CDR2 YFSETQ. The CDR3 totals 15 residues. The J segment lost 7 bases and the V segment lost 4 bases, leaving 9 bases of the junction unmatched. CDR3: CASSLPTGAGGELFF. For the CDR3, the DNA is TGCGCCAGCAGCCTACCGACAGGGGCAGGCGGGGAGCTGTTTTTT.

V gene TRBV28 combines with J gene TRBJ1-6; 8 positions agree with TRBD1. CDR1 and CDR2 (germline): MDHEN, SYDVKM. The CDR3 contains 14 residues. V was pared by 5 bases and J by 6 bases, with 3 bases of the junction left unmatched. The DNA for the CDR3 is TGTGCCAGCAGTCCCGGACAGGGTAATTCACCCCTCCACTTT. It yields the protein CASSPGQGNSPLHF.

This clone showed up just a few times. V is TRBV7-8 and J is TRBJ2-7; 11 bases agree with TRBD2. The CDR3 has 17 residues. Trimming at V came to 5 bases and at J to 3 bases, leaving 12 bases not matched to a gene. Germline V gene lookup returns CDR1 SGHVS and CDR2 FQNEAQ. The CDR3 nucleotides are TGTGCCAGCAGCGGTAGCGGGAGGGCCGGTTTAATCTACGAGCAGTACTTC. The encoded protein is CASSGSGRAGLIYEQYF.

This rearrangement joins TRBV2 to TRBJ2-2, with D unresolved. The V end lost 7 bases, the J end lost 1 base, and 10 bases lay between the germline ends. From germline, CDR1 is SNHLY and CDR2 FYNNEI. The CDR3 has 14 amino acids. CDR3 sequence reads: CASTFPMNTGELFF. In DNA, the CDR3 is TGTGCCAGCACCTTCCCTATGAACACCGGGGAGCTGTTTTTT.

The chain joins TRBV27 to TRBJ2-2; D is possibly TRBD1 (5 bases). The germline V gene has CDR1 MNHEY and CDR2 SMNVEV (reference sequence). The CDR3 consists of 13 residues. The ends were cut back, 8 bases at V and 4 bases at J, with 11 bases in the middle. The CDR3 DNA reads TGTGCCAGCGGGGTAGGGGTCACCGGGGAGCTGTTTTTT. It translates to CASGVGVTGELFF.

This chain uses TRBV5-5 with TRBJ1-3; 8 positions match TRBD1. Germline trimming cut 4 bases from V and 4 bases from J; bases unmatched to any gene: 7. CDR1 is SGHKS, CDR2 YYEKEE, per germline (reference sequence). The CDR3 has 15 residues. The CDR3 loop is CASSATGDVGNTIYF. CDR3 sequence (DNA): TGTGCCAGCAGCGCGACAGGGGATGTGGGAAACACCATATATTTT.

This clone occurred a few times. The same CDR3 arises from other DNA sequences in this sample as well. CDR3 bases: TGCGCCAGCAGCTCGGGACAGGGGGCGCGAGAGCAGTACTTC. It yields the protein CASSSGQGAREQYF. The rearrangement joins TRBV5-1 to TRBJ2-7; TRBD1 matches 12 bases. Looked up from germline, CDR1 is SGHRS and CDR2 is YFSETQ. With 3 bases clipped from V and 7 bases from J, the junction kept 5 bases outside the gene matches. The CDR3 length is 14 residues.

V and J are TRBV6-5 and TRBJ2-7, with TRBD1 matching over 10 bases. The CDR3 is made up of 15 amino acids. V was pared by 2 bases and J by 1 base, with 2 bases of the junction left unmatched. Germline V lookup: CDR1 MNHEY, CDR2 SVGAGI. CDR3 sequence: CASSYRDRGSYEQYF. In DNA, the CDR3 is TGTGCCAGCAGTTACCGGGACAGGGGTTCCTACGAGCAGTACTTC.

Comments on this clone: Different DNA sequences within this sample yield the same CDR3. The V gene is TRBV7-2, the J gene TRBJ2-7; TRBD2 aligns across 8 bases. The CDR3 totals 15 residues. V was pared by 5 bases and J by 3 bases, with 9 bases of the junction left unmatched. The germline V gene encodes CDR1 SGHTA and CDR2 FQGNSA. In nucleotides, the CDR3 is TGTGCCAGCAGCCTACCCAGCGGGAGCCACTACGAGCAGTACTTC. It is translated as CASSLPSGSHYEQYF.

The V and J genes are TRBV19 and TRBJ2-5, with a possible D match to TRBD1 (6 bases). CDR3 length: 13 residues. Germline values: CDR1 LNHDA, CDR2 SQIVND (reference sequence). Trimming left V 4 bases short and J 2 bases short, with 8 bases between. CDR3 sequence (DNA): TGTGCCAGTAGTAACGACAGGCAAGAGACCCAGTACTTC. This codes for CASSNDRQETQYF.

The chain combines TRBV6-1 with TRBJ2-5, with 7 nucleotides matching TRBD1. Germline-derived CDR1 and CDR2 are MNHNS and SASEGT. This CDR3 is 15 amino acids long. J was trimmed by 4 bases and V by 6 bases; bases with no gene match: 11. This chain's CDR3 is CASSVDRVVGETQYF. In DNA, the CDR3 is TGTGCCAGCAGCGTCGACAGGGTTGTCGGAGAGACCCAGTACTTC.

This clone appeared a few times. The CDR3 DNA sequence: TGCAGTGTTATTCTACAGGGGGCGAAGTTCTTC. This encodes CSVILQGAKFF. This chain joins TRBV20-1 and TRBJ2-1, with 9 bases matching TRBD1. Germline V lookup: CDR1 DFQATT, CDR2 SNEGSKA (reference sequence). The V segment lost 7 bases and the J segment 14 bases; nucleotides outside the gene matches: 9. The CDR3 runs 11 residues.

The genes are TRBV28 and TRBJ1-4; D gene unclear. This CDR3 comprises 12 residues. V gave up 3 bases and J gave up 9 bases, with 8 bases separating them. CDR1 is MDHEN, CDR2 SYDVKM, per germline. For the CDR3, the DNA is TGTGCCAGCAGTTTCTGGGCTCAAAAACTGTTTTTT. Translation gives CASSFWAQKLFF.